This T cell receptor beta chain appears in the sequencing data of a study of blood T cell repertoires in COVID-19. Study overall: Specimens from acute and convalescent COVID-19 originated in the United States, Italy and Spain.

V was clipped by 3 bases and J by 3 bases, with 16 bases between them. Per the germline V gene, CDR1 is SGDLS and CDR2 is YYNGEE. The CDR3 loop spans 15 amino acids. Sequencing used immunoSEQ multiplex PCR; TCRdb keeps in-frame clones, though not all of them. Among about 44,000 clones listed, nearly 90% were seen once. V gene TRBV9 combines with J gene TRBJ2-7, with D hard to call. The sequence was collected from a man in his 70s with active COVID-19. Sequences were obtained from peripheral blood. Here the CDR3 DNA reads TGTGCCAGCAGCGGACGCGGTCATATGGACTACGAGCAGTACTTC. This gives the protein CASSGRGHMDYEQYF.